This entry is about one T cell receptor (beta chain). Antigen: not known. The data belong to a study of cytomegalovirus exposure and HLA in healthy donors. Overall study findings and caveats: There were a few CMV-associated chains whose specificity for CMV antigens was confirmed in vitro. Most TCR sequences showed up rarely, but some public TCRs showed up in many donors.

Data came from immunoSEQ multiplex PCR; TCRdb stores just in-frame clones and leaves some out. The data contain around 74,000 clones, 85% of them singletons. The J segment lost 0 bases and the V segment lost 6 bases, leaving 7 bases of the junction unmatched. Germline loops: CDR1 SEHNR, CDR2 FQNEAQ (reference sequence). This CDR3 comprises 16 residues. The rearrangement joins TRBV7-9 to TRBJ2-7; 11 bases are a match to TRBD2. The sequence was collected from a young man in good health and CMV-seronegative. The material sequenced was PBMCs. The CDR3 DNA is TGTGCCAGCAGATCAGGGACTAGCGGACTCTCCTACGAGCAGTACGTC. Protein sequence: CASRSGTSGLSYEQYV.